In its sample, the clone carrying this T cell receptor (beta chain) was seen many times. The CDR3 consists of 16 residues. CDR1 is SGHRS, CDR2 YFSETQ, per germline. V was pared by 4 bases and J by 5 bases, with 13 bases of the junction left unmatched. The data originate from a study of T-cell reconstitution after alpha-beta-depleted transplantation in children. TCRbeta library construction was performed incorporating unique molecular identifiers. Each CDR3 protein gets one entry after TCRdb re-called the PCR reads with MiXCR. Of under 300,000 distinct CDR3 sequences listed, about 9.6% were seen once; the top ten hold approximately 5.4%.

The material was PBMCs from the stem cell graft donor, obtained from the stem cell graft. V gene TRBV5-1 combines with J gene TRBJ2-5; TRBD2 agrees at 8 bases. This clonotype was sampled from a human donor who donated a stem cell graft to a child with SCID. CDR3: CASSDGTSGSSETQYF. DNA for the CDR3: TGCGCCAGCAGCGACGGGACTAGTGGATCTAGTGAGACCCAGTACTTC.